This entry lists 6 T cell receptor beta chains sequenced from one sample in a study of cytomegalovirus exposure and HLA in healthy donors (dated by TCRdb to about 2017). The library was built by means of the immunoSEQ multiplex PCR assay. For the multiplex PCR, a mixture combining 60 forward primers for TCR Vbeta segments and 13 reverse primers for TCR Jbeta segments was used. The immuneACCESS repertoire file appears here via TCRdb, limited to in-frame rearrangements. These files lack a portion of the clones; in checked studies, under half of the deficit traces to unresolved V genes, and the cause of the others is not known. The sample records 150,000 to 200,000 clones, around three quarters of which are singletons. Less than 2.5% of the sample is held by the ten biggest clonotypes. What was sequenced was PBMCs. These receptor sequences come from a woman aged 45 to 65 in good health and CMV-seronegative.

The chain carries TRBV6-5 and TRBJ2-2, with 9 bases matching TRBD2. Looked up from germline, CDR1 is MNHEY and CDR2 is SVGAGI. The CDR3 sequence is 14 residues long. V gave up 6 bases and J gave up 10 bases; unmatched junction bases: 9. CDR3 region: CASRFGGRGAELFF. The CDR3 nucleotides are TGTGCCAGCAGGTTTGGCGGGAGGGGGGCGGAGCTGTTTTTT.

Regarding this clone: The junction departs from germline at one end; a sequencing error may be responsible. J is TRBJ2-7 and V is TRBV7-9; 7 bases agree with TRBD1. From germline, CDR1 is SEHNR and CDR2 FQNEAQ (reference sequence). CDR3 length: 12 residues. The CDR3 coding sequence is TGTTCCAGCAGGTCTCGCTCCGGGACAGCGTACTTC. It encodes CSSRSRSGTAYF.

J is TRBJ1-1 and V is TRBV19, with TRBD1 identical over 8 bases. The CDR3 consists of 16 residues. V was clipped by 8 bases and J by 2 bases; unmatched bases: 13. Germline V lookup: CDR1 LNHDA, CDR2 SQIVND (reference sequence). CDR3 nucleotide sequence: TGTGCCAGTTCTCCCCCCACCGGGACAGGTAACACTGAAGCTTTCTTT. Its protein product is CASSPPTGTGNTEAFF.

The V gene is TRBV5-1, the J gene TRBJ1-4, with D perhaps matching TRBD1 (6 bases). The CDR3 runs 17 residues. Trimming took off 3 bases at V and 1 base at J, with 16 bases between the two ends. Germline-derived CDR1 and CDR2 are SGHRS and YFSETQ. Written as DNA, the CDR3 is TGCGCCAGCAGCTCGGACACCCACAGGGTAACTAATGAAAAACTGTTTTTT. It yields the protein CASSSDTHRVTNEKLFF.

The chain carries TRBV19 and TRBJ2-7; 9 nucleotides line up with TRBD1. The CDR3 loop spans 14 amino acids. Trimming at V came to 6 bases and at J to 7 bases, leaving 10 bases not matched to a gene. Germline values: CDR1 LNHDA, CDR2 SQIVND (reference sequence). DNA of the CDR3: TGTGCCAGTAGAGGCCCGGGACAGGGCTTTGAGCAGTACTTC. Translation: CASRGPGQGFEQYF.

The chain has TRBV28 and TRBJ1-3, with 9 bases identical to TRBD1. Germline V lookup: CDR1 MDHEN, CDR2 SYDVKM. V dropped 3 bases and J dropped 1; count of bases not matched to a gene: 7. The CDR3 length is 17 residues. As DNA, the CDR3 is TGTGCCAGCAGTTTTAGTGGGACAGGGTCTTCTGGAAACACCATATATTTT. Translation: CASSFSGTGSSGNTIYF. The variable domain in full, completed from reference TRBV28 and TRBJ1-3, reads DVKVTQSSRYLVKRTGEKVFLECVQDMDHENMFWYRQDPGLGLRLIYFSYDVKMKEKGDIPEGYSVSREKKERFSLILESASTNQTSMYLCASSFSGTGSSGNTIYFGEGSWLTVV.